This TCR beta chain was retrieved from a study of blood T cell repertoires in COVID-19. Clones were sequenced by immunoSEQ multiplex PCR, and TCRdb holds only the in-frame ones, with some missing. Of tens of thousands of clones listed, roughly 80% are singletons. The origin of this receptor is an elderly woman with acute or convalescent COVID-19. Specimen: peripheral blood.

As DNA, the CDR3 is TGTGCCAGCAGCCTGTTTCGGGGTGTCGCTGAAAAACTGTTTTTT. Residues: CASSLFRGVAEKLFF. V usage is TRBV5-8 and J usage is TRBJ1-4; D is undetermined. The ends were cut back, 4 bases at V and 7 bases at J, with 17 bases in the middle. This CDR3 comprises 15 residues. The germline CDR1 and CDR2 sequences are SGHTS and YDEGEE. The whole variable domain, remainder taken from reference TRBV5-8 and TRBJ1-4, is EAGVTQSPTHLIKTRGQQATLRCSPISGHTSVYWYQQALGLGLQFLLWYDEGEERNRGNFPPRFSGRQFPNYSSELNVNALELEDSALYLCASSLFRGVAEKLFFGSGTQLSVL.